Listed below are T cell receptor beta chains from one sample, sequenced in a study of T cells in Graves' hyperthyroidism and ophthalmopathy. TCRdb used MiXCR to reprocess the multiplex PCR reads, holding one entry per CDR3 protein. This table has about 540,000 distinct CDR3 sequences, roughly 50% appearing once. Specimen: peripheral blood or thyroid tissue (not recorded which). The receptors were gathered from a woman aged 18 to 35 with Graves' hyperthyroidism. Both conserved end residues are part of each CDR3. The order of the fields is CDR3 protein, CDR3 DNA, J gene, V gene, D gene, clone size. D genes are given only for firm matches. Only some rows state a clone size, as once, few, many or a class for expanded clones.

cdr3_aa: CAIRTDEGEQFF; cdr3_nt: TGTGCCATCAGAACGGACGAGGGTGAGCAGTTCTTC; j_call: TRBJ2-1; v_call: TRBV10-3; d_call: -; clone_size: few
cdr3_aa: CSARGQAEQTDTQYF; cdr3_nt: TGCAGTGCTAGAGGACAAGCGGAGCAAACAGATACGCAGTATTTT; j_call: TRBJ2-3; v_call: TRBV20-1; d_call: -; clone_size: -
cdr3_aa: CASSFLMANVLTF; cdr3_nt: TGTGCCAGCAGCTTCCTGATGGCCAACGTCCTGACTTTC; j_call: TRBJ2-6; v_call: TRBV7-9; d_call: -; clone_size: many
cdr3_aa: CASSYFFLHF; cdr3_nt: TGTGCCAGCAGTTACTTCTTCCTCCACTTT; j_call: TRBJ1-6; v_call: TRBV6-2/TRBV6-3; d_call: -; clone_size: -
cdr3_aa: CSARDRGGTEAFF; cdr3_nt: TGCAGTGCTAGAGATAGGGGGGGAACTGAAGCTTTCTTT; j_call: TRBJ1-1; v_call: TRBV20-1; d_call: -; clone_size: -
cdr3_aa: CASSLGLAGAGGTGELFF; cdr3_nt: TGTGCCAGCAGCCTAGGACTAGCGGGAGCCGGGGGGACCGGGGAGCTGTTTTTT; j_call: TRBJ2-2; v_call: TRBV13; d_call: TRBD2; clone_size: -
cdr3_aa: CASSPSIAGLSYGYTF; cdr3_nt: TGCGCCAGCAGCCCCTCTATCGCGGGACTGTCCTATGGCTACACCTTC; j_call: TRBJ1-2; v_call: TRBV4-3; d_call: -; clone_size: many
cdr3_aa: CASSVGRGTDTQYF; cdr3_nt: TGTGCCAGCAGCGTAGGTCGGGGGACAGATACGCAGTATTTT; j_call: TRBJ2-3; v_call: TRBV7-9; d_call: -; clone_size: few
cdr3_aa: CASSLEPGGAVAFF; cdr3_nt: TGTGCCAGCAGCCTGGAGCCGGGGGGCGCGGTAGCTTTCTTT; j_call: TRBJ1-1; v_call: TRBV5-6; d_call: -; clone_size: -
cdr3_aa: CSASGLTVTSTDTQYF; cdr3_nt: TGCAGTGCTAGTGGACTAACGGTGACTAGCACAGATACGCAGTATTTT; j_call: TRBJ2-3; v_call: TRBV20-1; d_call: -; clone_size: many
cdr3_aa: CAISAEGGQPQHF; cdr3_nt: TGTGCCATCAGTGCTGAGGGGGGTCAGCCCCAGCATTTT; j_call: TRBJ1-5; v_call: TRBV10-3; d_call: -; clone_size: many
cdr3_aa: CASSPGLAGIREQYF; cdr3_nt: TGTGCCAGCAGCCCAGGACTAGCGGGAATCCGCGAGCAGTACTTC; j_call: TRBJ2-7; v_call: TRBV7-3; d_call: TRBD2; clone_size: many
cdr3_aa: CASSLTEDTQYF; cdr3_nt: TGTGCCAGCTCACTAACCGAAGATACGCAGTATTTT; j_call: TRBJ2-3; v_call: TRBV18; d_call: -; clone_size: -
cdr3_aa: CAGSPLLAGLSYGQYF; cdr3_nt: TGTGCCGGCAGCCCCTTACTAGCGGGCCTGTCCTACGGGCAGTACTTC; j_call: TRBJ2-7; v_call: TRBV7-2; d_call: TRBD2; clone_size: -
cdr3_aa: CASSQSPGPHLSGLFF; cdr3_nt: TGTGCCAGCAGCCAGTCCCCGGGACCCCACTTAAGCGGGCTGTTTTTT; j_call: TRBJ2-2; v_call: TRBV3-1; d_call: -; clone_size: few
cdr3_aa: CATQGDSNTYEQYF; cdr3_nt: TGTGCCACACAGGGGGACAGTAATACCTACGAGCAGTACTTC; j_call: TRBJ2-7; v_call: TRBV10-3; d_call: TRBD1; clone_size: -
cdr3_aa: CASSSSPGLSLDEQYF; cdr3_nt: TGTGCCAGCAGTTCCTCCCCCGGACTCTCTTTAGACGAGCAGTACTTC; j_call: TRBJ2-7; v_call: TRBV27; d_call: -; clone_size: few
cdr3_aa: CASSSGQGALYF; cdr3_nt: TGTGCCAGCAGCTCTGGACAGGGCGCGCTGTACTTC; j_call: TRBJ2-7; v_call: TRBV7-6; d_call: TRBD1; clone_size: -
cdr3_aa: CASSESTGVSYEQYF; cdr3_nt: TGCGCCAGCAGTGAGTCCACAGGGGTCTCCTACGAGCAGTACTTC; j_call: TRBJ2-7; v_call: TRBV10-2; d_call: TRBD1; clone_size: -
cdr3_aa: CSVERQGGGYTF; cdr3_nt: TGCAGCGTTGAAAGGCAAGGGGGAGGCTACACCTTC; j_call: TRBJ1-2; v_call: TRBV29-1; d_call: -; clone_size: many
cdr3_aa: CSGEGYGYTF; cdr3_nt: TGCAGCGGGGAAGGCTATGGCTACACCTTC; j_call: TRBJ1-2; v_call: TRBV29-1; d_call: -; clone_size: -
cdr3_aa: CASSDSGTYEQYF; cdr3_nt: TGTGCCAGCAGCGATAGCGGAACCTACGAGCAGTACTTC; j_call: TRBJ2-7; v_call: TRBV9; d_call: -; clone_size: many
cdr3_aa: CASSLQGTTQYF; cdr3_nt: TGTGCCAGCAGCTTACAGGGTACTACGCAGTATTTT; j_call: TRBJ2-3; v_call: TRBV11-2; d_call: -; clone_size: -
cdr3_aa: CSAISSDREETQYF; cdr3_nt: TGCAGTGCCATCAGCTCGGACAGGGAAGAGACCCAGTACTTC; j_call: TRBJ2-5; v_call: TRBV20-1; d_call: TRBD1; clone_size: -
cdr3_aa: CASSQDRGLGTEAFF; cdr3_nt: TGTGCCAGCAGCCAAGACCGGGGCCTTGGGACTGAAGCTTTCTTT; j_call: TRBJ1-1; v_call: TRBV4-2; d_call: -; clone_size: few
cdr3_aa: CASSPERLETQYF; cdr3_nt: TGTGCCAGCAGCCCGGAGCGTTTGGAGACCCAGTACTTC; j_call: TRBJ2-5; v_call: TRBV3-1; d_call: -; clone_size: few
cdr3_aa: CASSLPMANTGELFF; cdr3_nt: TGTGCCAGCAGTCTCCCAATGGCGAACACCGGGGAGCTGTTTTTT; j_call: TRBJ2-2; v_call: TRBV12-3/TRBV12-4; d_call: -; clone_size: few
cdr3_aa: CASSLAGATSLSEQFF; cdr3_nt: TGCGCCAGCAGCTTGGCCGGTGCTACCTCCCTCAGTGAGCAGTTCTTC; j_call: TRBJ2-1; v_call: TRBV5-1; d_call: -; clone_size: once
cdr3_aa: CSVAGRGGYEQYF; cdr3_nt: TGCAGCGTGGCCGGGAGAGGGGGCTACGAGCAGTACTTC; j_call: TRBJ2-7; v_call: TRBV29-1; d_call: -; clone_size: -
cdr3_aa: CASTQTQVNTEAFF; cdr3_nt: TGTGCCAGCACTCAAACCCAGGTGAACACTGAAGCTTTCTTT; j_call: TRBJ1-1; v_call: TRBV6-1; d_call: -; clone_size: many
cdr3_aa: CASKNRGSNEQYF; cdr3_nt: TGTGCCAGTAAAAACAGGGGAAGCAATGAGCAGTACTTC; j_call: TRBJ2-7; v_call: TRBV19; d_call: TRBD1; clone_size: -
cdr3_aa: CASRFTREAGTATYEQYF; cdr3_nt: TGTGCCAGCAGGTTCACTCGAGAAGCCGGGACGGCAACCTACGAGCAGTACTTC; j_call: TRBJ2-7; v_call: TRBV2; d_call: -; clone_size: many
cdr3_aa: CASSQKVGEVGTEAFF; cdr3_nt: TGCGCCAGCAGCCAAAAGGTCGGGGAGGTGGGCACTGAAGCTTTCTTT; j_call: TRBJ1-1; v_call: TRBV4-1; d_call: -; clone_size: many
cdr3_aa: CASSSLGYIWPQHF; cdr3_nt: TGTGCCAGCAGCTCCTTAGGGTACATTTGGCCCCAGCATTTT; j_call: TRBJ1-5; v_call: TRBV7-9; d_call: -; clone_size: once
cdr3_aa: CASSLGTTLGNQPQHF; cdr3_nt: TGTGCCAGCAGCTTAGGGACAACTCTGGGCAATCAGCCCCAGCATTTT; j_call: TRBJ1-5; v_call: TRBV11-3; d_call: -; clone_size: -
cdr3_aa: CASSRGELSGYTF; cdr3_nt: TGTGCCAGCAGCCGTGGGGAATTGAGTGGCTACACCTTC; j_call: TRBJ1-2; v_call: TRBV6-5; d_call: -; clone_size: many
cdr3_aa: CASMRTGGTYNEQFF; cdr3_nt: TGTGCCAGTATGCGCACAGGGGGAACCTACAATGAGCAGTTCTTC; j_call: TRBJ2-1; v_call: TRBV19; d_call: TRBD1; clone_size: once
cdr3_aa: CSARVEGEREAFF; cdr3_nt: TGCAGTGCTAGAGTCGAAGGGGAGAGGGAAGCTTTCTTT; j_call: TRBJ1-1; v_call: TRBV20-1; d_call: -; clone_size: -
cdr3_aa: CAISDRQGGNYGYTF; cdr3_nt: TGTGCCATCAGTGACCGACAGGGAGGTAACTATGGCTACACCTTC; j_call: TRBJ1-2; v_call: TRBV10-3; d_call: TRBD1; clone_size: many
cdr3_aa: CASRALGEQYF; cdr3_nt: TGTGCCAGCAGGGCCCTTGGGGAGCAGTACTTC; j_call: TRBJ2-7; v_call: TRBV2; d_call: -; clone_size: few
cdr3_aa: CSARQGYQGTQYF; cdr3_nt: TGCAGTGCTCGACAGGGATACCAAGGGACCCAGTACTTC; j_call: TRBJ2-5; v_call: TRBV20-1; d_call: TRBD1; clone_size: -
cdr3_aa: CASSFQETRYEQYF; cdr3_nt: TGTGCCAGCAGTTTCCAGGAGACGAGATACGAGCAGTACTTC; j_call: TRBJ2-7; v_call: TRBV27; d_call: -; clone_size: many
cdr3_aa: CSAPSSGRATETQYF; cdr3_nt: TGCAGTGCTCCCTCGAGCGGGAGGGCCACAGAGACCCAGTACTTC; j_call: TRBJ2-5; v_call: TRBV20-1; d_call: TRBD2; clone_size: -
cdr3_aa: CASSLPSGQGRVEAFF; cdr3_nt: TGTGCCAGCAGCTTACCCTCTGGGCAGGGGAGGGTTGAAGCTTTCTTT; j_call: TRBJ1-1; v_call: TRBV11-2; d_call: -; clone_size: many
cdr3_aa: CASSLEPAGTVEQYF; cdr3_nt: TGTGCCAGCAGTTTGGAGCCAGCGGGGACGGTCGAGCAGTACTTC; j_call: TRBJ2-7; v_call: TRBV12-3/TRBV12-4; d_call: TRBD2; clone_size: many
cdr3_aa: CASSTPKVSYEQYF; cdr3_nt: TGTGCCAGCAGCACCCCAAAGGTCTCCTACGAGCAGTACTTC; j_call: TRBJ2-7; v_call: TRBV3-1; d_call: -; clone_size: many
cdr3_aa: CASSFVGGDDQYF; cdr3_nt: TGTGCCAGCAGCTTTGTAGGGGGGGACGATCAGTACTTC; j_call: TRBJ2-7; v_call: TRBV7-8; d_call: -; clone_size: many
cdr3_aa: CASRATGVMNTEAFF; cdr3_nt: TGTGCCAGCAGAGCTACAGGAGTAATGAACACTGAAGCTTTCTTT; j_call: TRBJ1-1; v_call: TRBV3-1; d_call: -; clone_size: few
cdr3_aa: CASSPAGVGRYGYTF; cdr3_nt: TGCGCCAGCAGCCCCGCGGGTGTAGGGCGCTATGGCTACACCTTC; j_call: TRBJ1-2; v_call: TRBV4-1; d_call: -; clone_size: -
cdr3_aa: CASEADGDQYF; cdr3_nt: TGTGCCAGCGAAGCGGACGGAGACCAGTACTTC; j_call: TRBJ2-5; v_call: TRBV6-4; d_call: -; clone_size: many
cdr3_aa: CASRSGRGYEQYF; cdr3_nt: TGTGCCAGCCGTAGCGGGCGGGGGTACGAGCAGTACTTC; j_call: TRBJ2-7; v_call: TRBV11-3; d_call: TRBD2; clone_size: -
cdr3_aa: CAIKTGGNTEAFF; cdr3_nt: TGTGCCATCAAAACGGGGGGTAACACTGAAGCTTTCTTT; j_call: TRBJ1-1; v_call: TRBV12-3/TRBV12-4; d_call: -; clone_size: many
cdr3_aa: CASGRTGTGSYEQYF; cdr3_nt: TGTGCCAGCGGCCGAACCGGGACAGGCTCCTACGAGCAGTACTTC; j_call: TRBJ2-7; v_call: TRBV7-2; d_call: TRBD1; clone_size: once
cdr3_aa: CSAQDRGRNEKLFF; cdr3_nt: TGCAGTGCACAGGACAGGGGGCGCAATGAAAAACTGTTTTTT; j_call: TRBJ1-4; v_call: TRBV20-1; d_call: TRBD1; clone_size: once
cdr3_aa: CASSAPPVSEKGYTF; cdr3_nt: TGTGCCAGCAGTGCCCCCCCGGTATCAGAGAAAGGCTACACCTTC; j_call: TRBJ1-2; v_call: TRBV25-1; d_call: -; clone_size: -
cdr3_aa: CASSIWAGANYGYTF; cdr3_nt: TGTGCCAGTAGTATATGGGCAGGGGCGAACTATGGCTACACCTTC; j_call: TRBJ1-2; v_call: TRBV19; d_call: -; clone_size: many